This T cell receptor (beta chain) was captured by sequencing in a study of T cell changes during pregnancy in multiple sclerosis. The method was immunoSEQ multiplex PCR; TCRdb's version includes in-frame clones alone and lacks a portion of them. Among approximately 90,000 clones, 91% were seen once, and the ten largest hold approximately 1.6%. V gave up 5 bases and J gave up 10 bases; unmatched junction bases: 14. There are 14 residues in the CDR3. Germline V lookup: CDR1 SQVTM, CDR2 ANQGSEA. The chain is built from TRBV29-1 and TRBJ2-1; TRBD2 matches at 7 bases. This TCR derives from a female donor in good health, enrolled as a control in a pregnancy study. Sequences were derived from peripheral blood, sampled after pregnancy. This chain's CDR3 is CSVYLVASGKEQFF. The CDR3 DNA sequence: TGCAGCGTTTACCTCGTGGCTAGCGGAAAAGAGCAGTTCTTC.